This T cell receptor (delta chain) was identified in a study of gamma-delta T cells after stem cell transplantation. TCRdb redid the clone calls on the RT-PCR reads with CATT. Of a few thousand delta-chain clones in the sample, 30% were seen once. V lost 4 bases, J lost 4 bases, and 19 bases stayed unmatched. The CDR3 is 19 residues long. CDR1 is TSWWSYY, CDR2 QGS, per germline. This TCR was sampled from a human donor. It is not recorded whose cells these are; they may come from a transplant donor. The material sequenced was gamma-delta T cells. The rearrangement joins TRDV1 to TRDJ1, with 9 bases fitting TRDD3. The CDR3, as DNA: TGTGCTCTTGGGGTTCACCCTACGCTCTGGGGGATTCGGATCGATAAACTCATCTTT. It is translated as CALGVHPTLWGIRIDKLIF.